The entry below gives a single TCR beta chain sequence along with its context. This sample was included in a study of T cell responses to AZD1222 COVID-19 vaccine. This CDR3 is built from 14 residues. Germline V gene lookup returns CDR1 GTSNPN and CDR2 SVGIG (reference sequence). V was pared by 4 bases and J by 2 bases, with 14 bases between. Some clones are missing from TCRdb's copy, which holds only in-frame ones; the method was immunoSEQ multiplex PCR. The profile shows roughly 130,000 clones, around 94% of them singletons. The chain has TRBV30 and TRBJ1-1, with a weak D call TRBD1 (6 bases). The sequencing here drew on peripheral blood, taken on day 0 of AZD1222 vaccination. This sequence originates from an adult in good health. The CDR3 loop reads CAWNTGHKNTEAFF. The CDR3 nucleotides read TGTGCCTGGAATACGGGACACAAAAACACTGAAGCTTTCTTT.